What follows describes a single TCR beta chain. As to treatment: randomized to nivolumab then ipilimumab (arm A) or the reverse (arm B). The V gene's germline CDR1 is DFQATT and CDR2 SNEGSKA (reference sequence). This CDR3 region has 11 residues. This sample was taken from a study of sequential checkpoint blockade in melanoma. At the level of the study: Each arm's sequence ended with maintenance nivolumab.

The assay was immunoSEQ multiplex PCR, and TCRdb's table has in-frame clones only and misses some. The repertoire consists of 25,000 to 30,000 clones, with roughly 80% occurring once and the leading ten covering 22%. Here the sequenced sample was CD8+ T cells sorted from blood (inferred from file names), taken from a patient given nivolumab and ipilimumab in sequence. The chain combines TRBV20-1 with TRBJ1-2; 9 bases agree with TRBD1. This sequence originates from a human donor with melanoma. The CDR3 DNA reads TGCAGCACAGGGGGCTACTATGGCTACACCTTC. Its protein product is CSTGGYYGYTF.